This T cell receptor beta chain originates from a study of OX40 agonist ivuxolimab in advanced cancers. Across the study: At 82.7% male, the cohort had a mean age of 60 years, ranging from about 20 to 80.

Losses at the gene ends were 1 base for V and 6 bases for J; bases not matched to a gene: 3. This CDR3 is 15 amino acids long. Germline V lookup: CDR1 MGHRA, CDR2 YSYEKL. Assay: immunoSEQ multiplex PCR; the TCRdb copy retains only in-frame clones and omits some. This table has about 83,000 clones, over 75% appearing once. The TCR was taken from an adult with an advanced solid tumor such as melanoma, head and neck, liver or kidney cancer. Sequencing used CD4+ or CD8+ T cells sorted from blood, obtained in a trial of the OX40 agonist ivuxolimab. The chain has TRBV4-1 and TRBJ2-2; 9 nucleotides align to TRBD1. The CDR3 loop reads CASSQGNRGPGELFF. In DNA, the CDR3 is TGCGCCAGCAGCCAAGGCAACAGGGGGCCCGGGGAGCTGTTTTTT.